This TCR beta chain was sequenced during a study of blood T cell repertoires in COVID-19. The V end was cut by 5 bases, the J end by 2 bases, with 7 bases between. The CDR3 runs 11 residues. CDR1 and CDR2 (germline): DFQATT, SNEGSKA (reference sequence). Original analysis: Scientists estimated how many nucleated cells there were by amplifying reference gene primers. Assay used: immunoSEQ multiplex PCR; TCRdb lists only in-frame clones, some missing. Clone size and V and J calls were adopted from that table, with D and trimming inferred from the DNA. The repertoire has tens of thousands of clones, under 90% of them found once; the top ten carry under 5.5%.

The clonotype was recovered from a man in his 60s with COVID-19, enrolled during active disease. The chain is built from TRBV20-1 and TRBJ2-7; the D gene is possibly TRBD2 (5 bases). Sequencing was carried out using peripheral blood. CDR3: CSAPGTYEQYF. CDR3 DNA: TGCAGTGCTCCCGGGACCTACGAGCAGTACTTC.